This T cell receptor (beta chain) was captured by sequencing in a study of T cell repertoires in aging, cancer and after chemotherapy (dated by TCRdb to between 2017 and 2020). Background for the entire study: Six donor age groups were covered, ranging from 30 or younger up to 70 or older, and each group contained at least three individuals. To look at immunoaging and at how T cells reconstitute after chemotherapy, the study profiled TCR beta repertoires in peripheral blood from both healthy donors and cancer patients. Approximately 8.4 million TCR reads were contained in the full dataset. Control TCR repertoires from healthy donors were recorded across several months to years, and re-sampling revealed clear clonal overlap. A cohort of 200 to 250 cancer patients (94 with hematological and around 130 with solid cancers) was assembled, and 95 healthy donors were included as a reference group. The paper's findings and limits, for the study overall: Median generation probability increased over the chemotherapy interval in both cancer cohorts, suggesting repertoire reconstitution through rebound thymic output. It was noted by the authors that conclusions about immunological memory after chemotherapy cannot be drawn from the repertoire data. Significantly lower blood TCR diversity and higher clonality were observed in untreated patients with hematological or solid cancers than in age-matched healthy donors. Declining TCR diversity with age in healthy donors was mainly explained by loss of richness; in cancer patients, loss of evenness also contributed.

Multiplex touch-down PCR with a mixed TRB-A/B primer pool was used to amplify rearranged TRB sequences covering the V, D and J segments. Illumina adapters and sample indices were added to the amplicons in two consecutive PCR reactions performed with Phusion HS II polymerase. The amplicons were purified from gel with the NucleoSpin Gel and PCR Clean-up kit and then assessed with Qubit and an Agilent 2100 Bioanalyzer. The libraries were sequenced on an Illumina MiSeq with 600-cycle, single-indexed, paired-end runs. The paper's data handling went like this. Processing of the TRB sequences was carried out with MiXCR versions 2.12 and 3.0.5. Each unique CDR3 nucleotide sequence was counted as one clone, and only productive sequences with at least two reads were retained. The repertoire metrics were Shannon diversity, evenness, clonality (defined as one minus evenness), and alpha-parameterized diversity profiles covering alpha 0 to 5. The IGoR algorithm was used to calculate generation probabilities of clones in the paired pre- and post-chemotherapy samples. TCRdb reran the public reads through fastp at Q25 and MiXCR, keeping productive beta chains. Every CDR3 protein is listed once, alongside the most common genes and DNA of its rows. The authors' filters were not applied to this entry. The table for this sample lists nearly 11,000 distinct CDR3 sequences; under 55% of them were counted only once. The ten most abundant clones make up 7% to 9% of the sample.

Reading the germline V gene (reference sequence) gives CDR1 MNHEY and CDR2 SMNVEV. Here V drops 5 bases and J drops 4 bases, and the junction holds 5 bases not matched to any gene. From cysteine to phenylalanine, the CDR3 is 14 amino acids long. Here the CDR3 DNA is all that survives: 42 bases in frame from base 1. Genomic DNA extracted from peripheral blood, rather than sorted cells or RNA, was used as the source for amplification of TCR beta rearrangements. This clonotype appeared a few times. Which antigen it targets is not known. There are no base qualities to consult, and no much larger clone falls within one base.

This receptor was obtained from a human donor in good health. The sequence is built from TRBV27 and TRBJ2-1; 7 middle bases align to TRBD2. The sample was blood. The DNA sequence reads TGTGCCAGCAGTCCCGGGACTATGTACAATGAGCAGTTCTTC. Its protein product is CASSPGTMYNEQFF.